Listed here is a single T cell receptor (beta chain). The antigen is undetermined. This entry comes from a study of human versus mouse CDR3 diversity and MHC coevolution. Across the whole study: Between roughly 0.6 x 10^7 and 1.7 x 10^7 valid reads came from each sample. Study-wide results and limits: Human CDR3s averaged more deletions and insertions than mouse CDR3s. Human T cells were selected on about 6 MHC II alleles.

Sorting isolated naive CD4 T cells lacking CD45RO and expressing CD62L. The V gene lost 6 bases and the J gene lost 0 bases, with 14 bases spanning the gap. Germline values: CDR1 MRHNA, CDR2 SNTAGT. The CDR3 is 15 residues long. Libraries were prepared by immunoSEQ multiplex PCR; TCRdb keeps only in-frame clonotypes and omits some of them. Among 80,000 or so clones listed, approximately 92% were seen once. The clonotype comes from a person between 25 and 70 years old in good health. Sequencing was carried out using naive CD4+ T cells from blood. Subset of the sample: CD45RO-negative CD62L-positive naive CD4 T cells. The V and J genes are TRBV6-4 and TRBJ1-1, with D maybe TRBD1 (5 bases). In DNA form, the CDR3 reads TGTGCCAGCAGGCCCCCGACAGATCTGAACACTGAAGCTTTCTTT. Translation: CASRPPTDLNTEAFF.